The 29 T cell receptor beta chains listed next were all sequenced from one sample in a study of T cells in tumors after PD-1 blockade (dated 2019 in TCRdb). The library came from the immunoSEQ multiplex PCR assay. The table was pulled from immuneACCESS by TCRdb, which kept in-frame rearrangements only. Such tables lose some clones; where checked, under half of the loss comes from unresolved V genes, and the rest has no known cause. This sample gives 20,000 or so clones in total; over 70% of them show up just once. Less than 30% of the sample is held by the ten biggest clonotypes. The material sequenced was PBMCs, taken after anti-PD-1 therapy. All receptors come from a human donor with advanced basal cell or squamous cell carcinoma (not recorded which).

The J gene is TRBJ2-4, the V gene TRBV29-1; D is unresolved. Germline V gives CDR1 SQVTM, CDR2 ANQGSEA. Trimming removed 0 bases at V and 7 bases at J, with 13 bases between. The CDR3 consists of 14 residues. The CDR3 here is CSVEERALGNIQYF. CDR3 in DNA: TGCAGCGTTGAAGAACGGGCCCTAGGGAACATTCAGTACTTC.

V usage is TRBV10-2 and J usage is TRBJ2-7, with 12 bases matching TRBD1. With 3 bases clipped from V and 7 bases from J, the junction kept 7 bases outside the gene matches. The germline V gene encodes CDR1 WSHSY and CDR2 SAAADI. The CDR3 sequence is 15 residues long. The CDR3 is CASSEWDRGLGEQYF. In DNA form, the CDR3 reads TGCGCCAGCAGTGAATGGGACAGGGGGCTGGGGGAGCAGTACTTC.

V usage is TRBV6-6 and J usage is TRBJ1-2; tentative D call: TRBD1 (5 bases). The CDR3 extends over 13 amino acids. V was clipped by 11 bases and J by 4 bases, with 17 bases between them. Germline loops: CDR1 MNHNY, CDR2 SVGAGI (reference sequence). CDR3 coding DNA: TGTGCCCTTAGGGCAGGGAAGGTCTATGGCTACACCTTC. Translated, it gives CALRAGKVYGYTF.

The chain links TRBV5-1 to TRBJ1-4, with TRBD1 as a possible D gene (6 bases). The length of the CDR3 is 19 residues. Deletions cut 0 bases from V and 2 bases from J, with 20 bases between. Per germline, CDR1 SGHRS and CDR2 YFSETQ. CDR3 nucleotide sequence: TGCGCCAGCAGCTTGGCCCTGGTGTCCAGGGGTGGTACTAATGAAAAACTGTTTTTT. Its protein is CASSLALVSRGGTNEKLFF.

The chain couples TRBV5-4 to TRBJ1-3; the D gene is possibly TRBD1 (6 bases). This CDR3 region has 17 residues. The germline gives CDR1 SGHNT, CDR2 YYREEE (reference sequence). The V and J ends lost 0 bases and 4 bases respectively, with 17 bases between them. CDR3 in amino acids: CASSLDPGELRGNTIYF. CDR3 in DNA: TGTGCCAGCAGCTTGGACCCAGGGGAGTTGAGGGGAAACACCATATATTTT.

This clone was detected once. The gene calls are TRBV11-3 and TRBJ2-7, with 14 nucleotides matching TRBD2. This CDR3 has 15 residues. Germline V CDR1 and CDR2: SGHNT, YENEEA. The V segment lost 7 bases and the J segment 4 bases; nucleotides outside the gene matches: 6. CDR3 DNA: TGTGCCAGCACAAGACTAGCGGGAGGGTTTTACGAGCAGTACTTC. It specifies CASTRLAGGFYEQYF.

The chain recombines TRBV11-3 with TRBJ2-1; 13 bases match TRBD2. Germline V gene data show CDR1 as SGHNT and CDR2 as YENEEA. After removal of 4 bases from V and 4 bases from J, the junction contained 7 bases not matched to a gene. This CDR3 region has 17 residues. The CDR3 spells CASSSPRTSGSYNEQFF. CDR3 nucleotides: TGTGCCAGCAGCTCCCCCCGGACTAGCGGGAGTTACAATGAGCAGTTCTTC.

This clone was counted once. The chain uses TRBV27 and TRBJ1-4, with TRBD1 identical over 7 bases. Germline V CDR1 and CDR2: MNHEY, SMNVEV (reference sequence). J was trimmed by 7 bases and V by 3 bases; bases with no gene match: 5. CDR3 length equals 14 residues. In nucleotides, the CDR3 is TGTGCCAGCAGTTTTACAGGGGAGGGTGAAAAACTGTTTTTT. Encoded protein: CASSFTGEGEKLFF.

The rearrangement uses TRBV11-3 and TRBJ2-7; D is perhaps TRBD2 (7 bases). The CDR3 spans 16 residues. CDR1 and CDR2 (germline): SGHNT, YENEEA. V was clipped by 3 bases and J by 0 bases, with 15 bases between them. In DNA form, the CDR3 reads TGTGCCAGCAGCTTTGATTGGGAGGGGGACTCCTACGAGCAGTACTTC. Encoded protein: CASSFDWEGDSYEQYF.

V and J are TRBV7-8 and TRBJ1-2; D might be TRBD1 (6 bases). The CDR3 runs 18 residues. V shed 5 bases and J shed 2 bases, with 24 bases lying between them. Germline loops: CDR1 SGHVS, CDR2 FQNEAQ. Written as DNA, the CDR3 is TGTGCCAGCAGCGCCGGGATGAGGGGGACACCGGCCAACTATGGCTACACCTTC. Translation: CASSAGMRGTPANYGYTF. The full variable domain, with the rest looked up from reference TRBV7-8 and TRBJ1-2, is GAGVSQSPRYKVAKRGQDVALRCDPISGHVSLFWYQQALGQGPEFLTYFQNEAQLDKSGLPSDRFFAERPEGSVSTLKIQRTQQEDSAVYLCASSAGMRGTPANYGYTFGSGTRLTVV.

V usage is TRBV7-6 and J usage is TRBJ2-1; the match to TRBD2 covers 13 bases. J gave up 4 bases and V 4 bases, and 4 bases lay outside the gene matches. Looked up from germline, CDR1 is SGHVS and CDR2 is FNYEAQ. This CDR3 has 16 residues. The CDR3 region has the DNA TGTGCCAGCAGCTCACGACTAGCGGGGGGTTACAATGAGCAGTTCTTC. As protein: CASSSRLAGGYNEQFF.

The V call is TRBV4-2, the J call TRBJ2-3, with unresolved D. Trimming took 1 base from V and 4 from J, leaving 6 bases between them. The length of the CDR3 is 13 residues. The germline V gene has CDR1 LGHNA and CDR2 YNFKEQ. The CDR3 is CASSQVEPDTQYF. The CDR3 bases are TGTGCCAGCAGCCAAGTTGAGCCAGATACGCAGTATTTT.

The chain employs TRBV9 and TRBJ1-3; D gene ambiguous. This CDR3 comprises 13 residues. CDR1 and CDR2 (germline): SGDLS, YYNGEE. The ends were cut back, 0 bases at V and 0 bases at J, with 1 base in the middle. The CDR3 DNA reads TGTGCCAGCAGCGTAGGCTCTGGAAACACCATATATTTT. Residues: CASSVGSGNTIYF. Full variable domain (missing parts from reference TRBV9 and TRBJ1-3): DSGVTQTPKHLITATGQRVTLRCSPRSGDLSVYWYQQSLDQGLQFLIQYYNGEERAKGNILERFSAQQFPDLHSELNLSSLELGDSALYFCASSVGSGNTIYFGEGSWLTVV.

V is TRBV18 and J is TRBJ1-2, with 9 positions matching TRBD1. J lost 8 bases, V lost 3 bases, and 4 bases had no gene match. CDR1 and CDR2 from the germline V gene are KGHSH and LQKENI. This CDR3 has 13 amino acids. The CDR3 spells CASSPRTGEGYTF. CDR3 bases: TGTGCCAGCTCACCCCGGACAGGGGAGGGCTACACCTTC. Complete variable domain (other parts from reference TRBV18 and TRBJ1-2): NAGVMQNPRHLVRRRGQEARLRCSPMKGHSHVYWYRQLPEEGLKFMVYLQKENIIDESGMPKERFSAEFPKEGPSILRIQQVVRGDSAAYFCASSPRTGEGYTFGSGTRLTVV.

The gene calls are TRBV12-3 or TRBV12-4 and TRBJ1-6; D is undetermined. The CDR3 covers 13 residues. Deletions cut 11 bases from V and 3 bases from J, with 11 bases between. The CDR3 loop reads CACQTRYNSPLHF. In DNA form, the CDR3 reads TGTGCCTGTCAGACACGCTATAATTCACCCCTCCACTTT.

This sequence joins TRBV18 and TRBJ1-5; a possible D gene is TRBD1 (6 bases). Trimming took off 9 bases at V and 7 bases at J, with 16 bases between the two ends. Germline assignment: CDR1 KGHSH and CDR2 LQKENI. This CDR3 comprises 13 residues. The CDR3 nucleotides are TGTGCCAGTTCCGACAGGCACGGGCAGCCCCAGCATTTT. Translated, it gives CASSDRHGQPQHF.

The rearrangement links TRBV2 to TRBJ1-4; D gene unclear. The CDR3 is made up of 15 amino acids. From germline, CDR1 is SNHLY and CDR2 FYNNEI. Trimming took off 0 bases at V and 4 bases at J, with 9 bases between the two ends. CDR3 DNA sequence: TGTGCCAGCAGTGAAGCGGGGAGAATTAATGAAAAACTGTTTTTT. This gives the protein CASSEAGRINEKLFF. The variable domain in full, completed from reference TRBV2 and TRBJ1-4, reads EPEVTQTPSHQVTQMGQEVILRCVPISNHLYFYWYRQILGQKVEFLVSFYNNEISEKSEIFDDQFSVERPDGSNFTLKIRSTKLEDSAMYFCASSEAGRINEKLFFGSGTQLSVL.

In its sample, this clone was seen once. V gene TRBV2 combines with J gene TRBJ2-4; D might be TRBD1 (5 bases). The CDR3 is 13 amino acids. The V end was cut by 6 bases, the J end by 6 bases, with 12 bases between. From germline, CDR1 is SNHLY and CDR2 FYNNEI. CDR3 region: CASSPTELNIQYF. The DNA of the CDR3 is TGTGCCAGCAGCCCGACAGAGCTAAACATTCAGTACTTC.

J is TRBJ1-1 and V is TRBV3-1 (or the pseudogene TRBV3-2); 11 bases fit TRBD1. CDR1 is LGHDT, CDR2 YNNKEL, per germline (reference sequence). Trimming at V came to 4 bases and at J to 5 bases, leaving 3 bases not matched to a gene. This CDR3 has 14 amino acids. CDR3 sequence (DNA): TGTGCCAGCAGCCGTAGGGACAGGGGGACTGAAGCTTTCTTT. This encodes CASSRRDRGTEAFF.

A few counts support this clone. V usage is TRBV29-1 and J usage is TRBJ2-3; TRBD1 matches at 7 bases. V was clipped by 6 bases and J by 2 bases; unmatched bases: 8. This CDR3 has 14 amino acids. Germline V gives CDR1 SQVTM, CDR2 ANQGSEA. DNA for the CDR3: TGCAGCGTCTCCAGACAGGGCAACACAGATACGCAGTATTTT. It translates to CSVSRQGNTDTQYF.

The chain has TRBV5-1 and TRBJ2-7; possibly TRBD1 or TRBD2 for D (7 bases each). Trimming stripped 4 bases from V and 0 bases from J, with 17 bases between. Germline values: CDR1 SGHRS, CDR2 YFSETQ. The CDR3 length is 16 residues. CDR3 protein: CASSDRTGDYSYEQYF. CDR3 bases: TGCGCCAGCAGCGATAGAACAGGGGACTACTCCTACGAGCAGTACTTC.

This CDR3 reads CASSYSADNYGYTF. CDR3 DNA sequence: TGTGCCAGCAGTTACTCGGCAGACAACTATGGCTACACCTTC. This chain uses TRBV6-5 with TRBJ1-2; no reliable D call. There are 14 residues in the CDR3. V lost 0 bases and J lost 2, with 7 bases in between. Germline lookup yields CDR1 MNHEY and CDR2 SVGAGI.

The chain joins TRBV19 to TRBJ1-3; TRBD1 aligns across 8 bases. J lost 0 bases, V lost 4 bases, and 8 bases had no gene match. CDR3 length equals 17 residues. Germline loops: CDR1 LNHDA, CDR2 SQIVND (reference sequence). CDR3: CASSTTGTGYSGNTIYF. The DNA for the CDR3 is TGTGCCAGTAGTACAACCGGGACAGGCTACTCTGGAAACACCATATATTTT.

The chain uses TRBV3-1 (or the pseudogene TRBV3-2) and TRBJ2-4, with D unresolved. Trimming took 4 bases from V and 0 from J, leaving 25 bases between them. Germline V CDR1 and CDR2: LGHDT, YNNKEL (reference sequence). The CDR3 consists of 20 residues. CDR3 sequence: CASSPTHLSSQQLAKNIQYF. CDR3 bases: TGTGCCAGCAGCCCAACCCACCTTTCGAGTCAGCAGTTAGCCAAAAACATTCAGTACTTC.

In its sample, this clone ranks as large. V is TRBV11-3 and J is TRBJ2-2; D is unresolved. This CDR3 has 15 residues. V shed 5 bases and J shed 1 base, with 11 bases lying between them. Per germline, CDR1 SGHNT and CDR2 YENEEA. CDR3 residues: CASSGYQQNTGELFF. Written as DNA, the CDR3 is TGTGCCAGCAGCGGGTACCAGCAGAACACCGGGGAGCTGTTTTTT.

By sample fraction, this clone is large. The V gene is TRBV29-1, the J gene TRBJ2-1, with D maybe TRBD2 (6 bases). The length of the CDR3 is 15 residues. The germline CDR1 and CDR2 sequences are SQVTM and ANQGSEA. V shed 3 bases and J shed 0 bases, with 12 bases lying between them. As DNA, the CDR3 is TGCAGCGTTGAGGAGCGGGTGAGCTCCTACAATGAGCAGTTCTTC. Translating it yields CSVEERVSSYNEQFF.

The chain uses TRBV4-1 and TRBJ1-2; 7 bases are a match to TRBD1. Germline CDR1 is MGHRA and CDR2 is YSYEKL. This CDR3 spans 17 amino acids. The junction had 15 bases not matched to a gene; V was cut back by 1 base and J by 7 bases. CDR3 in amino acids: CASSQVLRQGDFSGYTF. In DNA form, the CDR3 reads TGCGCCAGCAGCCAAGTTTTAAGACAGGGAGATTTCTCTGGCTACACCTTC.

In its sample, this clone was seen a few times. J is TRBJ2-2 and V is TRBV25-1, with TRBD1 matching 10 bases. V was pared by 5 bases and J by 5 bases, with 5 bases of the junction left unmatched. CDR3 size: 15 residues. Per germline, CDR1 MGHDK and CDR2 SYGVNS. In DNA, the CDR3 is TGTGCCAGCAGTAGACAGGGGGCGGGGACCGGGGAGCTGTTTTTT. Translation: CASSRQGAGTGELFF.

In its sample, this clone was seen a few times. In DNA form, the CDR3 reads TGCGCCAGCAGCTTTTCCCAGGGTGCCTACGAGCAGTACTTC. Translated, it gives CASSFSQGAYEQYF. The chain carries TRBV5-1 and TRBJ2-7; a weak D match, TRBD1 (5 bases). The CDR3 length is 14 residues. Trimming took off 2 bases at V and 2 bases at J, with 11 bases between the two ends. Germline loops: CDR1 SGHRS, CDR2 YFSETQ.